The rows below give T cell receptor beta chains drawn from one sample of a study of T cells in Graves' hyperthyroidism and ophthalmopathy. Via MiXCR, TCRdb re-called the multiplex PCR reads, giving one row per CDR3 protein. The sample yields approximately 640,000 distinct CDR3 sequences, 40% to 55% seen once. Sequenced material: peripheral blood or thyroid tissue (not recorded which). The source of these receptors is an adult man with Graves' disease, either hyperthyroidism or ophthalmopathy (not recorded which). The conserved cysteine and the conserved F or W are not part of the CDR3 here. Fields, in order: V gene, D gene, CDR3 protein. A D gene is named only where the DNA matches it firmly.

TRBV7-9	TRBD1	ASSEDRGYGTEAF
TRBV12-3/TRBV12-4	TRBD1	ASSLGAGGFSNQPQH
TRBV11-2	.	ASSTSWSAVYEQY
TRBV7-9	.	ASSPRSAGLGTQY
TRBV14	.	ASSQEGFRIMNTEAF
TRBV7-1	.	ASSSRGVLYEQY
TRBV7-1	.	ASSSTSGTPKTYEQY
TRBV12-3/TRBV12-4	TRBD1	ASSPRTGTGNTEAF
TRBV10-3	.	ASSEREGDYEQY
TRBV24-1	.	ATSDNRAYQETQY
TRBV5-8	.	ASRPGFREKLF
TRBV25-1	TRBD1	ARGTGNTEAF
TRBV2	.	ASSAQALSNEKLF
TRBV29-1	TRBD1	SVAGTGAMNTEAF
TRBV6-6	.	ASSADSLYGYT
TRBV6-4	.	ASSAVVTDTEKLF
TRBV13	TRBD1	ASSLRDSFYEQY
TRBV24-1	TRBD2	ASCPKTSGQETQY
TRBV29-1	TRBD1	SVRIDRGPGEAF
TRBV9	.	ASSWDTHNYGYT
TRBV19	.	ASRPTQETQY
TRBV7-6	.	ASSLAGGRGEKLF
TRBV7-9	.	ASSSPGRKNTEAF
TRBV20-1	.	SAQLPGLYEQY
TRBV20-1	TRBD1	RAEEGGRETQY
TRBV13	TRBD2	ASSPLAPGLGAYEQY
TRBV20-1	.	SAHEAVGTGELF
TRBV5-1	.	ASSSRGATEAF
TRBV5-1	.	ASSLFQDASYEQY
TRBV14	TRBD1	ASSGQGAEDYEQY
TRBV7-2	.	ASSLSQNQPQH
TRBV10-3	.	AIRWGPGDSPLH
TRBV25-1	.	ASSAREAGGNYGYT
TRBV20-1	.	SARAAVQETQY
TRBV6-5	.	ASSEAWQH
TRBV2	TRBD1	ASRPDRGSTGSQY
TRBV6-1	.	ASSHSYLLH
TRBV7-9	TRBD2	ASSSRLAGGSYEQY
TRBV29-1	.	SVEDIATEETQY